The source of this T cell receptor beta chain is a study of vaccination effects on CD4 cells after COVID-19. General study points: The study got few convalescent patients and did not collect any early post-infection timepoints. After vaccination, at late timepoints, clones induced by infection and by vaccine contracted markedly.

On this clone: Its antigen is unidentified. This specimen includes other DNA sequences encoding the same CDR3.

The trim removed 4 bases at V and 0 bases at J, leaving 7 bases unmatched. Looked up from germline, CDR1 is SGHRS and CDR2 is YFSETQ. The CDR3 has 16 residues. Peptide-pool stimulation followed by sequencing identified expanded antigen-specific CD4+ clonotypes in the ViraFEST assay. Scientists isolated CD4+ T cells after a roughly nine-day culture period ended. All vaccine recipients tested negative for nucleocapsid antibodies and had never contracted SARS-CoV-2 infection. A density of approximately 2 million PBMC per well was used; these cells were cultured with 10 IU/ml IL-2 and about 10 ug/ml peptides. At days 3 and 7, half of the medium was exchanged for IL-2 medium. Sequenced by immunoSEQ multiplex PCR; TCRdb stores in-frame clones only, minus some. The profile covers about 65,000 clones, with roughly 76% appearing a single time and around 2.8% taken by the ten largest.

Source: CD4+ T cells from PBMCs cultured with HCoV-NL63 spike peptides, taken before COVID-19 vaccination. This TCR derives from a human donor who received a COVID-19 vaccine. The chain has TRBV5-1 and TRBJ2-4, with 7 bases that match TRBD1. CDR3 DNA: TGCGCCAGCAGCCTCTGGACAGGCCTAGCCAAAAACATTCAGTACTTC. This translates into CASSLWTGLAKNIQYF.